The clone carrying this TCR beta chain was observed many times. Its specificity is not known. V lost 3 bases to trimming and J lost 1 base, with 12 bases between them. CDR1 SGHRS and CDR2 YFSETQ come from the germline V gene. The CDR3 consists of 15 residues. What was amplified from RNA transcripts were TCR beta CDR3 regions. HTBI primers drove first-round RT-PCR of the TCR CDR3. TCRdb ran MiXCR on the multiplex PCR reads and lists one entry per CDR3 protein. The data show fewer than 650,000 distinct CDR3 sequences, approximately 15% seen once. This record comes from a study of T cells in Graves' hyperthyroidism and ophthalmopathy. Study-wide results and caveats: A median around 6 months before onset, the model predicted ophthalmopathy.

Blood was drawn at first hyperthyroidism diagnosis, before any ophthalmopathy symptoms. The sequence was obtained from a woman aged 30 to 39 with Graves' hyperthyroidism that later progressed to Graves' ophthalmopathy. Material: blood. The chain has TRBV5-1 and TRBJ2-3, with D maybe TRBD1 (6 bases). The CDR3 reads CASSSRGTGTDTQYF. In nucleotides, the CDR3 is TGCGCCAGCAGCTCGAGGGGGACGGGCACAGATACGCAGTATTTT.